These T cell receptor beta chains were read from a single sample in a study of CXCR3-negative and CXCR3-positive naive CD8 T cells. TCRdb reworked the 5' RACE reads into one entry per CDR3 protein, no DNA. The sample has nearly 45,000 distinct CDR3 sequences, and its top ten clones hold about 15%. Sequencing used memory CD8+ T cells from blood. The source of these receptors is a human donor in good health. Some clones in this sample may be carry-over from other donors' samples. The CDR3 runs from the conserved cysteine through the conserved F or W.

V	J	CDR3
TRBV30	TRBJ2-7	CAWSVSAYEQYF
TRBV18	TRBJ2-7	CASSPNPPWQGHEQYF
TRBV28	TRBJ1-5	CASSSGLGSNQPQHF
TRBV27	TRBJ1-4	CASRADRLPGEKLFF
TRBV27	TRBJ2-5	CASSLSLQGVRGETQYF
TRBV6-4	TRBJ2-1	CASSAGNYNEQFF
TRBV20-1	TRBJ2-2	CSATGTSSTGELFF
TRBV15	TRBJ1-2	CATSRATGRFYGYTF
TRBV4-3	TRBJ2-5	CASSQDKLTGETQYF
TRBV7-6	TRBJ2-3	CASSFYTDTQYF
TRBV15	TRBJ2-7	CATSRTGGYEQYF
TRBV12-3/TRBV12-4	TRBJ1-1	CASSLWRGTEAFF
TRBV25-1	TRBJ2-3	CASSEHNSGDTQYF
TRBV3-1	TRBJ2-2	CASSGTPTGELFF
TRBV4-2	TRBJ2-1	CAGSQEAPSGVYNEQFF
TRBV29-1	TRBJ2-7	CSVLGTAAYEQYF
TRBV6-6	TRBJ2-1	CASSYSNTKADGQFF
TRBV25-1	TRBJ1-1	CASSEGFNRDNRKNTEAFF
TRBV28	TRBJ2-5	CASSPVGRREQETQYF
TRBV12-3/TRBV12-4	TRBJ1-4	CASSPSIMGGNEKLFF
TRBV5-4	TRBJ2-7	CASSLDGAGGRLDQYF
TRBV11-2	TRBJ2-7	CASSLDRLTYDYEQYF
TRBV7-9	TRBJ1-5	CASSIGGVGQPQHF
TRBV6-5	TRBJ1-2	CASSPRDRLNYGYTF
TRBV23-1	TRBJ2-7	CASSTGPRQFLTYEQYF
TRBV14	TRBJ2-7	CASSPGLHYEQYF
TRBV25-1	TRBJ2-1	CASSAPPSRYNEQFF
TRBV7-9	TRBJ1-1	CASSADGISLNTEAFF
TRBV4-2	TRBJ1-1	CASSQDPTVNTEAFF
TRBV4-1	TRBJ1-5	CASSQTHPTIKQPQHF
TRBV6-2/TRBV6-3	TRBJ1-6	CASRPGQDNSPLHF
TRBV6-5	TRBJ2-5	CASSRAAGGDAGETQYF
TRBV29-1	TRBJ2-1	CSVVAFGSEQFF
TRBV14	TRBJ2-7	CASSQDLNTAYEQYF
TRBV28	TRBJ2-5	CASSLTGLFGTQYF
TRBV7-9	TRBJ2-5	CASSSGRDSEETQYF
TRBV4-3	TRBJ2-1	CASSQDQIEQFF
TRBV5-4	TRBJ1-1	CASSLQGYTEAFF
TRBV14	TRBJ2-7	CASSRGRQLYEQYF
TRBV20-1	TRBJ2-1	CSARVADYNEQFF
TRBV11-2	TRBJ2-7	CASSLKAYEQYF
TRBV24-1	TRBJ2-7	CATYARAGVYEQYF
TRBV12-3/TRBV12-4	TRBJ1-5	CASSPGTSFNQPQHF